The entry below gives a single TCR beta chain sequence along with its context. What it recognizes is unknown. Produced via immunoSEQ multiplex PCR; TCRdb's table is partial and in-frame only. The sample lists around 940,000 clones, about three quarters occurring once. The sample is drawn from a study of shared clonotypes between healthy human individuals. For the study at large: Per-donor plates numbered three CD4 naive, three CD4 memory, two CD8 naive and one CD8 memory.

The study, taken as a whole, reports: A reduction in generation probabilities was seen for non-shared clonotypes relative to those shared by all four donors.

The germline gives CDR1 SGHAT, CDR2 FQNNGV. V dropped 4 bases and J dropped 0; count of bases not matched to a gene: 5. The CDR3 extends over 15 amino acids. This chain uses TRBV11-2 with TRBJ2-7; TRBD2 agrees at 8 bases. The sample consisted of memory CD4+ T cells sorted from blood. Subset denoted: CD45RA-negative fraction. This TCR derives from a young man in good health. CDR3 sequence reads: CASSSASGPSYEQYF. CDR3 coding DNA: TGTGCCAGCAGCTCTGCTAGCGGGCCCTCCTACGAGCAGTACTTC.